The clone carrying this T cell receptor beta chain came up many times. This may come from a read error, since a much larger clone is one base off. The germline V gene has CDR1 SGHRS and CDR2 YFSETQ. Trimming removed 4 bases from V and 4 bases from J, with 23 bases in between. CDR3 length: 17 residues. All patients reached thyroid surgery having received no treatment beforehand. This entry belongs to a study of metastatic and nonmetastatic thyroid tumors. TCRdb re-called the PCR reads via MiXCR. The data hold roughly 58,000 clones, with under 5% observed a single time. Material for sequencing was blood. V gene TRBV5-1 combines with J gene TRBJ1-2, with a possible D match to TRBD1 (5 bases). The clonotype originates from a female donor with papillary thyroid cancer or a benign thyroid nodule (not recorded which). Some clones in this sample may be carry-over from other donors' samples. The CDR3 sequence is CASSLGDRDLNLYGYTF. The CDR3 DNA reads as TGCGCCAGCAGCCTGGGCGACCGGGACCTTAACCTCTATGGCTACACCTTC.